This T cell receptor (beta chain) was sequenced in a study of shared clonotypes between healthy human individuals. Generated by immunoSEQ multiplex PCR, the TCRdb table keeps only in-frame clones and is missing some. The table records some 2,000,000 clones, approximately 94% of them present only once. Trimming took 2 bases from V and 2 from J; bases not matched to a gene: 17. There are 19 residues in the CDR3. Germline V gene lookup returns CDR1 SGHDT and CDR2 YYEEEE. Positive CCR7 selection of CD45RO-negative cells yielded the naive CD8 cells, and terminally differentiated effector memory CD45RA+ cells were excluded.

The origin of this receptor is a man younger than 30 in good health. Material for sequencing was naive CD8+ T cells sorted from blood. The rearrangement uses TRBV5-6 and TRBJ1-2; 8 bases line up with TRBD1. CDR3 nucleotides: TGTGCCAGCAGCTTCGAGGGTTATATAGGACAGGGATCCAACTATGGCTACACCTTC. It codes for CASSFEGYIGQGSNYGYTF.